This T cell receptor beta chain was captured in a study of CD8+ T cells in alopecia areata (dated by TCRdb to 2016 to 2019). With respect to the entire study: In both human patients and the C3H/HeJ mouse model, the study applied high-throughput TCRbeta sequencing to look at T cell clonal expansion in alopecia areata. Scalp tissue and sorted CD4+ and CD8+ peripheral blood T cells from patchy and totalis/universalis alopecia areata patients and from healthy controls were covered by human TCRbeta sequencing. Scalp clonality was compared across normal scalp (n=4), patchy alopecia areata scalp (n=8), and alopecia totalis/universalis scalp (n=8). The RNA source kit depended on sample type: the PAXgene miRNA kit for fixed scalp, the miRNeasy kit for PBMCs, and the RNeasy kit for mouse skin. TCRbeta CDR3 regions were amplified by immunoSEQ multiplex PCR using 35 Vbeta forward and 13 Jbeta reverse primers.

Library prep was done by the immunoSEQ multiplex PCR assay. To provide template for TCR sequencing, every sample had RNA extracted and reverse transcribed into cDNA. First-strand cDNA was synthesized using SuperScript III with a 2:1 mix of oligo-dT and random hexamers. Amplification bias was assessed with a synthetic immune receptor repertoire, and residual bias was removed computationally. On the study's bioinformatics: Raw reads were preprocessed to remove errors, and CDR3 was defined by IMGT conventions from the conserved cysteine to phenylalanine. Clonality was calculated as 1 minus Shannon entropy normalized by log2 of the number of productive unique TCRs. Whether each scalp clone was CD4 or CD8 was inferred by checking scalp TCRbeta sequences against the CD4 and CD8 repertoires from sorted blood. TCRdb took this table from immuneACCESS and kept in-frame rearrangements with V and J called. Such tables lack part of the clones; where checked against another copy, unresolved V genes explain under half of the gap, and the rest is unexplained. V, J and clone size reflect that table, while D and trimming were determined from the DNA. This sample comprises 34,000 or so clones, around 60% of them detected only once. The ten largest clones capture around 40% of the sample.

As to this clone: Which antigen it targets is not known. Base qualities were left out, and no much larger clone turns up one base away.

Study-wide findings and limitations: Shared TCR sequences between patients were less evident than in mice, which may be partly attributable to HLA diversity in the patient population. Scalp TCR repertoire analysis is complicated because resident alphabeta T cells in normal human skin are also sequenced, whereas mouse skin is dominated by gammadelta T cells. Lesional scalp, especially in alopecia totalis/universalis, showed higher clonality and more expanded CD8+ clones than normal scalp, suggesting antigenic drive.

V loses 8 bases, J loses 0 bases, and the germline ends lie 14 bases apart. Measured from the cysteine to the phenylalanine, the CDR3 is 14 residues long. Kept here is only the CDR3 DNA, which spans 42 bases and is read in frame from base 1. Taken from the germline V gene, the CDR1 and CDR2 loops are MDHEN and SYDVKM. Lesional scalp punch biopsies and peripheral blood were obtained from alopecia areata patients. PBMCs were isolated by density centrifugation and stained for CD3, CD4 and CD8, and CD4+ and CD8+ T cells were sorted on a FACSAria. The untreated alopecia areata patients were recruited through a multicenter biomarker study. For roughly five biomarker-study patients, blood CD8+ T cells were further sorted into NKG2D-low and NKG2D-high fractions.

The receptor comes from a human donor with alopecia areata. The sequenced material came from NKG2D-high CD8+ T cells sorted from blood. The sample's cell subset or site label is to be understood as: sorted CD8+ NKG2D-high blood T cells. The rearranged chain carries TRBV28 and TRBJ2-7; TRBD2 could be the D gene, as 6 bases match. CDR3 region: CASRPATSSYEQYF. The DNA is as follows: TGTGCCAGCCGCCCAGCGACTAGCTCCTACGAGCAGTACTTC.